One T cell receptor beta chain is described in this entry. This entry belongs to a study of T cell changes during pregnancy in multiple sclerosis. Germline CDR1 and CDR2: MGHRA and YSYEKL. V was pared by 0 bases and J by 4 bases, with 12 bases between. The length of the CDR3 is 15 residues. Produced via immunoSEQ multiplex PCR; TCRdb's table is partial and in-frame only. The sample lists 40,000 to 55,000 clones, 92% occurring once. The chain carries TRBV4-1 and TRBJ1-1; D unclear. The origin of this receptor is a female donor with multiple sclerosis, enrolled in a pregnancy study. The material was CD4+ T cells from peripheral blood mononuclear cells, obtained in the third trimester of pregnancy. The DNA for the CDR3 is TGCGCCAGCAGCCAAGATGTTCGGGGAATCACTGAAGCTTTCTTT. This codes for CASSQDVRGITEAFF.